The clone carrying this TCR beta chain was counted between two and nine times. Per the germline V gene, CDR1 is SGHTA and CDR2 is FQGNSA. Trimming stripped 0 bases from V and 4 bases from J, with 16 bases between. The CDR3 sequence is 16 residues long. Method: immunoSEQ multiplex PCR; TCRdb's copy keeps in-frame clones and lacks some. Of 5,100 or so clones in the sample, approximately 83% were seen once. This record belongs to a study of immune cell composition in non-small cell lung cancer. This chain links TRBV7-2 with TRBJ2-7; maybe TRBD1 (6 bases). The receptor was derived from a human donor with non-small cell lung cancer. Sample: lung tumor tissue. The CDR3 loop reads CASSLATGRSEYEQYF. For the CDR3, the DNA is TGTGCCAGCAGCTTAGCGACAGGTCGATCGGAATACGAGCAGTACTTC.